This T cell receptor beta chain stems from a study of blood T cell repertoires in COVID-19. Background on the study: T cells, B-cell-depleted T cells, or PBMCs supplied cDNA or gDNA.

The J segment lost 2 bases and the V segment lost 10 bases, leaving 2 bases of the junction unmatched. The CDR3 spans 14 residues. CDR1 MRHNA and CDR2 SNTAGT come from the germline V gene. Using immunoSEQ multiplex PCR, the repertoire was profiled, and TCRdb retains in-frame clones only, with some absent. The sample lists around 64,000 clones; around nine tenths were seen once. Input material: peripheral blood. The receptor was isolated from a woman aged 80 or over with acute or convalescent COVID-19. The gene calls are TRBV6-4 and TRBJ2-1; 13 nucleotides align to TRBD2. The CDR3: CATTSGGAYNEQFF. As DNA, the CDR3 is TGTGCCACCACTAGCGGGGGGGCCTACAATGAGCAGTTCTTC.